This T cell receptor beta chain was sequenced for a study of cytomegalovirus exposure and HLA in healthy donors. Broader study findings: Indistinguishability led to the exclusion of some V segments, TRBV6-2 and TRBV6-3 included.

As concerns this clone: Its antigen is still unknown.

Amplification used 60 Vbeta primers and 13 Jbeta primers. The repertoire was sequenced with immunoSEQ multiplex PCR; TCRdb's copy has only in-frame clones and lacks some. In the table there are some 150,000 clones, about 78% of which are singletons. Losses at the gene ends were 10 bases for V and 2 bases for J; bases not matched to a gene: 7. The length of the CDR3 is 13 residues. Germline V lookup: CDR1 SNHLY, CDR2 FYNNEI. The sample consisted of PBMCs. The clonotype comes from a man aged 35 to 55 in good health and CMV-seropositive. The V call is TRBV2, the J call TRBJ1-1; 7 nucleotides match TRBD1. CDR3: CATLDRDNTEAFF. In DNA, the CDR3 is TGTGCCACCTTAGACAGGGACAACACTGAAGCTTTCTTT.